A selection of T cell receptor beta chains follows, all from one sample in a study of OX40 agonist ivuxolimab in advanced cancers. Assay: immunoSEQ multiplex PCR; the TCRdb copy retains only in-frame clones and omits some. The repertoire holds approximately 74,000 clones, with around nine tenths as singletons. The starting material was CD4+ or CD8+ T cells sorted from blood, obtained in a trial of the OX40 agonist ivuxolimab. These TCRs come from an adult with an advanced solid tumor such as melanoma, head and neck, liver or kidney cancer. The CDR3 runs from the conserved cysteine through the conserved F or W.

v_gene: TRBV2
CDR3aa: CASSEGAAMSLYYEQYF

v_gene: TRBV30
CDR3aa: CAWSRSGPGANVLTF

v_gene: TRBV2
CDR3aa: CASSVWQSNQPQHF

v_gene: TRBV6-1
CDR3aa: CASSARQGDSPLHF

v_gene: TRBV4-2
CDR3aa: CASSRRTSERAPLHF

v_gene: TRBV5-5
CDR3aa: CASSPQGNFYGYTF

v_gene: TRBV5-1
CDR3aa: CASSFTAMSNYGYTF

v_gene: TRBV28
CDR3aa: CASRGVQGNGAKNIQYF

v_gene: TRBV11-2
CDR3aa: CASSPGYSYNEQFF

v_gene: TRBV7-2
CDR3aa: CASSLASSATHEQYF

v_gene: TRBV14
CDR3aa: CASSQHRAPYEQYF

v_gene: TRBV18
CDR3aa: CASSRAGAVDTQYF

v_gene: TRBV7-2
CDR3aa: CASGGPNYEQYF

v_gene: TRBV6-6
CDR3aa: CASSDTGTDNNEQFF

v_gene: TRBV19
CDR3aa: CASSILGVRDTEAFF

v_gene: TRBV15
CDR3aa: CATSRADEQYF

v_gene: TRBV28
CDR3aa: CASSLGGRWGDTQYF

v_gene: TRBV7-2
CDR3aa: CAGTWGNEQFF

v_gene: TRBV5-1
CDR3aa: CASSLTGGNQPQHF

v_gene: TRBV30
CDR3aa: CAWSVRTGTVTYEQYF

v_gene: TRBV7-8
CDR3aa: CASSPIRQGAMAYNSPLHF

v_gene: TRBV12-5
CDR3aa: CASGLSIYEQYF

v_gene: TRBV4-3
CDR3aa: CASSQLSGGSYEQYF

v_gene: TRBV28
CDR3aa: CASSYTGLYYGYTF

v_gene: TRBV19
CDR3aa: CASNGGRISNQPQHF

v_gene: TRBV9
CDR3aa: CASSLAYTGELFF

v_gene: TRBV7-3
CDR3aa: CASSQYRGLAVSTDTQYF

v_gene: TRBV5-4
CDR3aa: CASSLAGGDGYTF

v_gene: TRBV7-9
CDR3aa: CASSLTAQGEAFF

v_gene: TRBV28
CDR3aa: CGTGLTYEQYF

v_gene: TRBV2
CDR3aa: CASSGSLSGANVLTF

v_gene: TRBV12-5
CDR3aa: CASGGSSGRESF

v_gene: TRBV4-3
CDR3aa: CASSQLLAGVPEQFF

v_gene: TRBV5-1
CDR3aa: CASSLDSNQGNEQFF

v_gene: TRBV28
CDR3aa: CASSGGEETQYF

v_gene: TRBV4-3
CDR3aa: CASSQRGQTETQYF

v_gene: TRBV6-5
CDR3aa: CASSYQTASNQPQHF

v_gene: TRBV9
CDR3aa: CASSVASSGGAYEQYF

v_gene: TRBV18
CDR3aa: CASSPGDGRDYGYTF

v_gene: TRBV7-9
CDR3aa: CASSLGTGRPGELFF

v_gene: TRBV5-1
CDR3aa: CASSLGSGQNTGELFF

v_gene: TRBV4-1
CDR3aa: CASSQERGGGGASAQYF

v_gene: TRBV19
CDR3aa: CASSSTYLGLDTQYF

v_gene: TRBV5-1
CDR3aa: CASSSVASYEQYF

v_gene: TRBV15
CDR3aa: CATSSVGQRTYTSTDTQYF